A selection of T cell receptor beta chains follows, all from one sample in a study of CD8 T cells in Susac syndrome. A single record per CDR3 protein comes from TCRdb applying MiXCR to the immunoSEQ multiplex PCR reads. The table lists roughly 150,000 distinct CDR3 sequences, around 93% of them singletons. The sample consisted of CD4+ T cells from PBMCs. The receptors here all came from a human donor in good health. Both conserved end residues are part of each CDR3.

J,V,CDR3
TRBJ1-1,TRBV7-9,CASSLWENTEAFF
TRBJ1-2,TRBV3-1,CASGLEDTGVSGYTF
TRBJ1-4,TRBV7-8,CASSLADGYNEKLFF
TRBJ2-6,TRBV19,CATQQGTGANVLTF
TRBJ2-7,TRBV30,CAWTTGYEQYF
TRBJ1-5,TRBV5-8,CASSLIGGGQPQHF
TRBJ1-2,TRBV7-2,CASSSPQANYGYTF
TRBJ2-7,TRBV3-1,CASSQGTGLAGGEQYF
TRBJ1-2,TRBV30,CAWLRAGTNPAYGYTF
TRBJ1-5,TRBV6-6,CASSSRDRGYYQPQHF
TRBJ1-2,TRBV23-1,CASSQTPGRFNYGYTF
TRBJ2-4,TRBV28,CASSPSAGGVKNIQYF
TRBJ2-3,TRBV5-1,CASRLAGPEDTQYF